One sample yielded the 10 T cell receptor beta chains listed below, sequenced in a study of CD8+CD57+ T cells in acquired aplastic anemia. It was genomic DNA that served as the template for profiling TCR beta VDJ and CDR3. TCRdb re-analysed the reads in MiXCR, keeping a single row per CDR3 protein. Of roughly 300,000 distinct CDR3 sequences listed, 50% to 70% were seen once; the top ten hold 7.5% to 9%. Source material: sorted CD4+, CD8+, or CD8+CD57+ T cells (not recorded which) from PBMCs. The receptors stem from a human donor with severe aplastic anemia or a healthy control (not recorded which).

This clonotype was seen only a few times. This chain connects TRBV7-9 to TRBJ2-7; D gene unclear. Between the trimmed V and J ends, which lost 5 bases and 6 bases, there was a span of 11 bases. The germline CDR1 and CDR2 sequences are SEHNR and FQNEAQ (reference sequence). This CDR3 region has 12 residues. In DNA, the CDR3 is TGTGCCAGCAGCATACGTGGGTCCGAGCAGTACTTC. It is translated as CASSIRGSEQYF.

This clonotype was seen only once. In DNA form, the CDR3 reads TGTGCCAGCAGCTCGGGACAGGCTAGATACGAGCAGTACTTC. This gives the protein CASSSGQARYEQYF. The rearrangement uses TRBV7-9 and TRBJ2-7, with TRBD1 matching 8 bases. The germline V gene encodes CDR1 SEHNR and CDR2 FQNEAQ (reference sequence). There are 14 residues in the CDR3. The V segment lost 4 bases and the J segment 4 bases; nucleotides outside the gene matches: 6.

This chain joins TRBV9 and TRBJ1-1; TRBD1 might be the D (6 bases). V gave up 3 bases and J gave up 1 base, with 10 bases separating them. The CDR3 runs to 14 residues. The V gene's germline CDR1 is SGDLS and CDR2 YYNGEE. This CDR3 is CASSGGHQNTEAFF. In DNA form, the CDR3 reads TGTGCCAGCAGCGGGGGACATCAGAACACTGAAGCTTTCTTT.

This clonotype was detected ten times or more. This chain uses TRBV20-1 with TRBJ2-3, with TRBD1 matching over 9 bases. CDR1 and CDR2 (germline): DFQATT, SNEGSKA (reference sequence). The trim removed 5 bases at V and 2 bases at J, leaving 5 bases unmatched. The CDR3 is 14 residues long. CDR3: CSAGTGTFTDTQYF. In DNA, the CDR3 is TGCAGTGCTGGGACAGGGACCTTCACAGATACGCAGTATTTT.

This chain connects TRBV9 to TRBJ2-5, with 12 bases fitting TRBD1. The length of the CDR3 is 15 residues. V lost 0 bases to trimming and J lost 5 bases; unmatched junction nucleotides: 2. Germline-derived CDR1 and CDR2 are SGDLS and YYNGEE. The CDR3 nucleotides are TGTGCCAGCAGCGTAGGGGACAGGGGGCGTGAGACCCAGTACTTC. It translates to CASSVGDRGRETQYF.

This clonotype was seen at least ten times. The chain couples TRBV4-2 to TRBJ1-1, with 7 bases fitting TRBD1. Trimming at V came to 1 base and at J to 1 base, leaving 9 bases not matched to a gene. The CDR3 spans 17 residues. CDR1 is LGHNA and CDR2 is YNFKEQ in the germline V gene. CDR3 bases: TGTGCCAGCAGCCAAGCATCCGCCGGGACAGAGAACACTGAAGCTTTCTTT. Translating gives CASSQASAGTENTEAFF.

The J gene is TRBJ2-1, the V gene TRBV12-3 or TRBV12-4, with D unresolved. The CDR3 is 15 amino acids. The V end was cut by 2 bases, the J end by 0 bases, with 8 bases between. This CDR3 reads CASSLSESSYNEQFF. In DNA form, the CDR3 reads TGTGCCAGCAGTTTAAGTGAGAGCTCCTACAATGAGCAGTTCTTC.

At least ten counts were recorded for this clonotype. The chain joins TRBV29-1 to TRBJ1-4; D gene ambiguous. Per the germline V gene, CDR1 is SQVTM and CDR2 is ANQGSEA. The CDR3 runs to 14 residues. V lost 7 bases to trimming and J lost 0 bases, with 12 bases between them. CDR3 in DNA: TGCAGCGCCGCCCCCCGGTCAACTAATGAAAAACTGTTTTTT. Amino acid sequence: CSAAPRSTNEKLFF.

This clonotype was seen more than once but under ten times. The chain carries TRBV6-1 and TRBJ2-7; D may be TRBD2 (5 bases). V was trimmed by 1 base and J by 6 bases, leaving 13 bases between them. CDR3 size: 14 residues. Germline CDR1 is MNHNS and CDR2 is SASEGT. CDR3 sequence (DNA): TGTGCCAGCAGTGAAGTACTAGTCGCTCGCGAGCAGTACTTC. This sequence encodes CASSEVLVAREQYF.

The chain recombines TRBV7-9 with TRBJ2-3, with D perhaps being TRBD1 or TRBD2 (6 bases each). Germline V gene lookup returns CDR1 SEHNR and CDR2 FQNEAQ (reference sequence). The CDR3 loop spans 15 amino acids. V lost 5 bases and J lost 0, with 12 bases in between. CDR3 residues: CASSPPGASTDTQYF. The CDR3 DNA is TGTGCCAGCAGCCCCCCGGGGGCTAGCACAGATACGCAGTATTTT.